The next 5 T cell receptor beta chains were all read from a single sample in a study of blood T cell repertoires in COVID-19. Some clones are missing from TCRdb's copy, which holds only in-frame ones; the method was immunoSEQ multiplex PCR. The sample shows about 130,000 clones, around four fifths of them seen only once. Sequenced input: PBMCs or T cells enriched from blood (not recorded which). Source of these receptors: a man aged 35-49 years with acute COVID-19.

This clone has just one count. The chain recombines TRBV6-6 with TRBJ2-2; D uncertain. The CDR3 extends over 11 amino acids. Trimming took off 6 bases at V and 6 bases at J, with 5 bases between the two ends. The germline CDR1 and CDR2 sequences are MNHNY and SVGAGI (reference sequence). CDR3: CASRLAGELFF. In DNA, the CDR3 is TGTGCCAGCAGATTAGCCGGGGAGCTGTTTTTT.

The gene calls are TRBV3-1 (or the pseudogene TRBV3-2) and TRBJ1-1; unclear D gene. This CDR3 contains 15 residues. Germline loops: CDR1 LGHDT, CDR2 YNNKEL (reference sequence). Trimming took off 0 bases at V and 4 bases at J, with 12 bases between the two ends. This chain's CDR3 is CASSQDGGILTEAFF. CDR3 coding DNA: TGTGCCAGCAGCCAAGATGGAGGAATTCTCACTGAAGCTTTCTTT.

V gene TRBV5-1 combines with J gene TRBJ1-5, with TRBD1 matching 7 bases. V dropped 1 base and J dropped 3; count of bases not matched to a gene: 1. The CDR3 runs 14 residues. Germline CDR1 reads SGHRS; CDR2 reads YFSETQ. In nucleotides, the CDR3 is TGCGCCAGCAGCTTGACAGGGGTCAATCAGCCCCAGCATTTT. This encodes CASSLTGVNQPQHF.

The chain combines TRBV11-1 with TRBJ2-1; D is unresolved. V lost 2 bases and J 10 bases, leaving 12 bases between the germline ends. The CDR3 is made up of 13 amino acids. In germline, CDR1 is SGHAT, CDR2 FQDESV (reference sequence). This CDR3 reads CASSLQVYEEQFF. The CDR3 DNA follows: TGTGCCAGCAGCTTACAGGTTTATGAAGAGCAGTTCTTC.

This clone has only one observation. The genes are TRBV7-9 and TRBJ2-3; TRBD2 aligns across 7 bases. Germline V gives CDR1 SEHNR, CDR2 FQNEAQ (reference sequence). This CDR3 spans 15 amino acids. With 5 bases clipped from V and 2 bases from J, the junction kept 7 bases outside the gene matches. The CDR3 coding sequence is TGTGCCAGCAGCCGAGTAGGACTAGTCACAGATACGCAGTATTTT. Protein product: CASSRVGLVTDTQYF.